Listed here is a single T cell receptor beta chain. With 60 Vbeta and 13 Jbeta primers, the PCR was carried out. How the authors handled the data: Later, an analysis found tens of millions of unique TCR beta chains, and some 10 million of these were shared. Profiled with immunoSEQ multiplex PCR; TCRdb holds only in-frame clones, not every one. D and trimming were read from the DNA, whereas the V and J calls and clone size are those reported in that table. The table records 90,000 to 150,000 clones, 78% of them present only once. This sample is drawn from a study of cytomegalovirus exposure and HLA in healthy donors. The receptor's source is a woman aged 30 to 39 in good health and CMV-seropositive. The sequenced sample was PBMCs.

This CDR3 is CASSPPTGSEQYF. CDR3 nucleotides: TGTGCCAGCAGCCCTCCGACAGGGTCCGAGCAGTACTTC. The chain uses TRBV7-8 and TRBJ2-7; 7 nucleotides align to TRBD1. This CDR3 region has 13 residues. CDR1 and CDR2 (germline): SGHVS, FQNEAQ. The ends lost 5 bases at V and 6 bases at J; junction bases unmatched: 7.